The T cell receptor beta chain under discussion was sequenced for a study of shared clonotypes between healthy human individuals (dated by TCRdb to about 2020). Concerning the study at large: The cohort included a few men and a couple of women between 18 and 49 years of age. For each donor, CD4 naive and CD4 memory were each given three plates, CD8 naive was given two plates, and CD8 memory was given one plate. To estimate repertoire size and how much clonotypes are shared between individuals, the study performed deep sequencing of blood TCR repertoires from five healthy adults. Libraries were prepared and TCR repertoires were sequenced by different laboratories using diverse techniques, in order to increase sequencing depth and limit assay-specific biases. Per donor, leukapheresis produced somewhere between about 0.94 and 9 billion PBMCs.

Taken from the germline V gene (reference sequence), the CDR1 and CDR2 loops are LNHNV and YYDKDF. Spanning cysteine to phenylalanine, the CDR3 consists of 16 amino acids. The entry retains the CDR3 DNA only, 48 bases that are in frame from base 1. At the junction V is shortened by 5 bases and J by 7 bases; bases outside the gene matches: 11. Using the deep immunoSEQ assay, multiplex PCR amplified TCR CDR3 regions from genomic DNA. Extracted genomic DNA from each cell subset was spread evenly across all wells of several immunoSEQ 96-well plates, with each plate serving as a replicate. Each replicate PCR for sorted subsets received about 200 ng genomic DNA, equal to roughly 30,000 T cell genomes. Purified libraries were quantified with a Qubit 3.0 fluorometer, sized on a Bioanalyzer 2100, and re-quantified with the KAPA Library Quantification kit. Each immunoSEQ 96-well plate was sequenced on its own single-read 150-cycle Illumina NextSeq 550 flow cell. Turning to the authors' computational methods: Because the immunoSEQ output held only junctional sequences and lacked quality scores, the filtering could not match the filtering applied to full-length reads. To assign V/J genes and CDR3, sequences were annotated against IMGT germline references using PyIR, a Python wrapper for IgBLAST v1.9. Reads with weak V/J assignments (E-value above 1e-6), missing CDR3, stop codons, out-of-frame junctions, or ambiguous translated residues were removed. V3J clonotypes were defined by identical inferred V gene, J gene, and CDR3 amino acid sequence. The percentage overlap between two repertoires was calculated by dividing the number of shared unique clonotypes by the size of the smaller repertoire. Richness of each repertoire was evaluated using RTK rarefaction, the Chao1 estimator, and Recon v2.1 estimates of unobserved clonotypes. Generation probabilities for all TCRbeta clonotypes obtained by the gDNA method from a handful of donors were computed using OLGA. In TCRdb, the immuneACCESS table is reduced to in-frame sequences with V and J assigned. These tables do not hold every clone; where another copy was compared, an unresolved V gene accounts for under half, and the others remain unexplained. The V and J calls and the clone size are those of that table, but D and trimming were determined from the DNA. For this sample there are roughly 500,000 clones; 90% to 97% appear just once. The ten most abundant clones make up 0.05% to 0.08% of the sample.

Paper-wide results and their limitations: Because the study included a small number of donors, the genetic and exposure-history diversity represented was limited. Higher generation probabilities were observed for clonotypes shared by all four sorted-subset donors than for non-shared clonotypes. Sampling was restricted to blood, and TCR repertoires in tissues likely differ from the TCR repertoires found in blood. Even with the large sequencing depth, rarefaction of the sorted-subset datasets indicated that sequencing was incomplete. Naive subsets generally had larger estimated clonotype richness than memory subsets. About 5% of naive CD4, 3% to 3.5% of naive CD8, around 2.3% of memory CD4, and more than 0.35% of memory CD8 clonotypes were shared across a few donors. Pairwise subsampling indicated that sequencing depth was expected to affect the degree of clonotype sharing among donors.

Healthy HIV-negative adults with no recently reported acute infections or vaccinations were included as donors. Every donor was a Caucasian adult living in Nashville, Tennessee, USA. Magnetic negative selection was used to enrich CD4+ T cells, after which naive cells were positively selected on CD45RA and the negative fraction became the memory subset. Blood was obtained by leukapheresis, after which PBMCs were separated by Ficoll-Histopaque density gradient centrifugation and cryopreserved in liquid nitrogen vapor phase. Analytical flow cytometry was used to check the purity and quantity of each magnetically sorted T cell population. Each sorted fraction had its genomic DNA isolated and then quantified by UV absorbance on a Nanodrop 2000c. Notes on this clone: Its cognate antigen has yet to be identified. No per-base quality is available; no much larger clone lies one base away.

In this chain, TRBV15 is recombined with TRBJ2-1, with 10 bases matching TRBD1. The sequence was collected from a woman in her twenties or thirties in good health. The sample consisted of naive CD4+ T cells sorted from blood. The meaning of the sample's cell subset or site label: CD45RA+ positively selected. Here is the DNA: TGTGCCACCAGCTCCCGGGGGGACAGGGGTCGGAATGAGCAGTTCTTC. It is translated as CATSSRGDRGRNEQFF.